A selection of T cell receptor beta chains follows, all from one sample in a study of CD4+ T cells in melanoma. Sequencing used immunoSEQ multiplex PCR; TCRdb keeps in-frame clones, though not all of them. This table has roughly 10,000 clones, 50% to 75% appearing once. The source material was cells from a culture (not recorded whether cultured in vitro). The receptors shown here come from a human donor with melanoma. The CDR3 runs from the conserved cysteine through the conserved F or W. A D gene is named only where the DNA matches it firmly. Expanded clones are given a class, and other clones once, few, many or no size at all.

>TRBV11-2|-|TRBD2|TRBJ2-2
TGTGCCAGCAGCTTTAGGGTGACTAGCGGGGGGCCTAACACCGGGGAGCTGTTTTTT
CASSFRVTSGGPNTGELFF
>TRBV4-2|once|TRBD2|TRBJ2-1
TGTGCCAGCAGCCAACTAGCGGGGGGCTCCTACAATGAGCAGTTCTTC
CASSQLAGGSYNEQFF
>TRBV2|-|-|TRBJ1-5
TGTGCCAGCGCCAGTCCCCGGGACGAAGAGCATCAGCCCCAGCATTTT
CASASPRDEEHQPQHF
>TRBV10-3|-|-|TRBJ2-3
TGTGCCATCAGTGAGGGGTCGACGCCCACAGATACGCAGTATTTT
CAISEGSTPTDTQYF
>TRBV7-6|-|-|TRBJ1-2
TGTGCCAGCAGCCAAGCCGGGGAGCGCTACACCTTC
CASSQAGERYTF
>TRBV6-6|once|-|TRBJ2-7
TGTGCCAGCCTTTCAACTGGTGCTGGCGAGCAGTACTTC
CASLSTGAGEQYF
>TRBV19|-|TRBD1|TRBJ2-2
TGTGCCAGTAGTAGATGGACAGGTTCGACCGGGGAGCTGTTTTTT
CASSRWTGSTGELFF
>TRBV5-1|-|-|TRBJ1-2
TGCGCCAGCAGCTTGGCATCGACGGACTTGTATGGCTACACCTTC
CASSLASTDLYGYTF
>TRBV5-6|-|TRBD1|TRBJ1-1
TGTGCCAGCAGCGTGGGACAGGTGAACACTGAAGCTTTCTTT
CASSVGQVNTEAFF
>TRBV2|-|TRBD1|TRBJ1-2
TGTGCCAGCAACCTACATACGACAGGGCCGGTCAGTGGCTACACCTTC
CASNLHTTGPVSGYTF
>TRBV6-1|-|TRBD2|TRBJ2-3
TGTGCCAGCAGGGTTAGCGGGGGCCCCACAGATACGCAGTATTTT
CASRVSGGPTDTQYF
>TRBV5-1|-|-|TRBJ1-4
TGCGCCAGCAGTCTGGGTAACTTTAATGAAAAACTGTTTTTT
CASSLGNFNEKLFF
>TRBV2|few|-|TRBJ1-2
TGTGCCAGCAGTGAAGGCAACAGCATCTATGGCTACACCTTC
CASSEGNSIYGYTF
>TRBV18|-|-|TRBJ1-1
TGTGCCAGCTCACTCAGGGGCAGGGGCTCAAACACTGAAGCTTTCTTT
CASSLRGRGSNTEAFF
>TRBV6-6|-|-|TRBJ1-2
TGTGCCAGCAGTTACTCGAAGCTAAACTATGGCTACACCTTC
CASSYSKLNYGYTF
>TRBV19|few|-|TRBJ1-2
TGTGCCTCATCCCCCGACAGCTCGGGCTACACCTTC
CASSPDSSGYTF
>TRBV5-1|-|-|TRBJ2-3
TGCGCCAGCAGCTGGGGGATCAGAACAGATACGCAGTATTTT
CASSWGIRTDTQYF
>TRBV6-5|-|-|TRBJ2-7
TGTGCCAGTACGGACAGAACCTACGAGCAGTACTTC
CASTDRTYEQYF
>TRBV4-2|-|-|TRBJ2-4
TGTGCCAGCAGCCAAGCCGCGGGTTTAGCCAAAAACATTCAGTACTTC
CASSQAAGLAKNIQYF
>TRBV30|once|-|TRBJ1-4
TGTGCCTGGAGTGTTCGGCGGTTGAATGAAAAACTGTTTTTT
CAWSVRRLNEKLFF
>TRBV7-3|-|TRBD1|TRBJ2-1
TGTGCCAGCAGCTCAGGGACAGGGTCGTACAATGAGCAGTTCTTC
CASSSGTGSYNEQFF
>TRBV25-1|once|-|TRBJ2-1
TGTGCCAGCAGTTTAGGGGGGGGGAGATACAATGAGCAGTTCTTC
CASSLGGGRYNEQFF
>TRBV6-5|-|-|TRBJ1-4
TGTGCCAGCAGAGACAGGCTACAGAGTGAAAAACTGTTTTTT
CASRDRLQSEKLFF
>TRBV27|-|-|TRBJ1-4
TGTGCCAGCAGTTTATCGGACCCAGGGTCAACTAATGAAAAACTGTTTTTT
CASSLSDPGSTNEKLFF
>TRBV5-1|-|TRBD1|TRBJ2-3
TGCGCCAGCAGCTTGGTCGGGGACAGCTACACAGATACGCAGTATTTT
CASSLVGDSYTDTQYF
>TRBV4-1|-|TRBD1|TRBJ2-1
TGCGCCAGCAGCCAAGGTATATTCGGACAGGGATACAATGAGCAGTTCTTC
CASSQGIFGQGYNEQFF
>TRBV27|-|-|TRBJ2-1
TGTGCCAGCAGTTTGGGGGGGCGGCAGGGGCCCGGCTACAATGAGCAGTTCTTC
CASSLGGRQGPGYNEQFF